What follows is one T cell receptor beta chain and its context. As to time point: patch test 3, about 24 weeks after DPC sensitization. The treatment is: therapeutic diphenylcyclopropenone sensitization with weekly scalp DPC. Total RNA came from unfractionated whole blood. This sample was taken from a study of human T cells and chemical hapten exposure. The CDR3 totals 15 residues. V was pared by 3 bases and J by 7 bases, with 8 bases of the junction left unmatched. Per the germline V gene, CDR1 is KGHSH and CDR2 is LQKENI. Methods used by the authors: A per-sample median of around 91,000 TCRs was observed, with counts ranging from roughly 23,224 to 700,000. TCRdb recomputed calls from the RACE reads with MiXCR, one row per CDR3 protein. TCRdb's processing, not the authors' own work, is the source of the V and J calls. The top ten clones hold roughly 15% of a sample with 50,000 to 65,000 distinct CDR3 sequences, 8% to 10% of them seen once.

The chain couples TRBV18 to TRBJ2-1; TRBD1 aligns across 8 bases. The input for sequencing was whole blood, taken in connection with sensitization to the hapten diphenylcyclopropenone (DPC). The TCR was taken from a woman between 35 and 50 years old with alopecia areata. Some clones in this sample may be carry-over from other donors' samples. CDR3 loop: CASSPRTGKLNEQFF. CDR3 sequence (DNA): TGTGCCAGCTCACCCCGGACAGGGAAGTTGAATGAGCAGTTCTTC.